This record looks at one TCR beta chain sequence and its context. In the original workflow: How many nucleated cells were present was estimated from reference gene primer amplification. Profiled with immunoSEQ multiplex PCR; TCRdb holds only in-frame clones, not every one. V and J calls and clone size follow that table, whereas D and trimming were derived from the DNA. The data show about 190,000 clones, 86% seen once. Cohort placement rested on clinical history that participants reported themselves. Germline-derived CDR1 and CDR2 are SQVTM and ANQGSEA. The CDR3 loop spans 14 amino acids. Unmatched junction bases numbered 6, after V lost 4 bases and J lost 6 bases. This record comes from a study of blood T cell repertoires in COVID-19. On the study more broadly: Spain, Italy and the United States supplied samples that represented acute and convalescent COVID-19.

The receptor comes from a man between 35 and 55 years old with acute COVID-19. Sequencing was performed on PBMCs or T cells enriched from blood (not recorded which). This sequence joins TRBV29-1 and TRBJ2-3; 11 bases align to TRBD2. The CDR3 DNA follows: TGCAGCGTTGCCGGACTAGCGGGTACCGATACGCAGTATTTT. The encoded protein is CSVAGLAGTDTQYF.